One and the same sample provided the 25 T cell receptor beta chains below, sequenced in a study of T cell responses to AZD1222 COVID-19 vaccine. The protocol was immunoSEQ multiplex PCR, while the TCRdb copy is restricted to in-frame clones and leaves out a portion. The table records about 100,000 clones, around 90% of them present only once. This material consisted of peripheral blood, taken on day 0 of AZD1222 vaccination. All receptors derive from an adult in good health.

The gene calls are TRBV6-6 and TRBJ2-7, with 13 bases matching TRBD2. This CDR3 is 15 amino acids long. V lost 5 bases to trimming and J lost 5 bases; unmatched junction nucleotides: 6. Germline V gives CDR1 MNHNY, CDR2 SVGAGI (reference sequence). Written as DNA, the CDR3 is TGTGCCAGCAGTCGGACTAGCGGGAGTCCCAACGAGCAGTACTTC. This gives the protein CASSRTSGSPNEQYF.

The chain links TRBV4-1 to TRBJ2-1; 8 bases are shared with TRBD2. This CDR3 comprises 15 residues. In germline, CDR1 is MGHRA, CDR2 YSYEKL. The J segment lost 1 base and the V segment lost 8 bases, leaving 7 bases of the junction unmatched. The CDR3 DNA sequence: TGCGCCAGCCGAACTACTAGCGGTTCCTACAATGAGCAGTTCTTC. Its translation is CASRTTSGSYNEQFF.

The gene calls are TRBV5-4 and TRBJ1-1; maybe TRBD1 (5 bases). The germline V and J ends were trimmed by 4 bases and 1 base, with 8 bases remaining between them. CDR1 is SGHNT and CDR2 is YYREEE in the germline V gene (reference sequence). The CDR3 consists of 13 residues. The CDR3 nucleotides read TGTGCCAGCAGCATTGACAGGAACACTGAAGCTTTCTTT. It codes for CASSIDRNTEAFF.

The rearrangement uses TRBV4-2 and TRBJ2-7; no clear D gene. Germline assignment: CDR1 LGHNA and CDR2 YNFKEQ. V was trimmed by 5 bases and J by 3 bases, leaving 14 bases between them. The CDR3 contains 14 residues. CDR3 sequence (DNA): TGTGCCAGCAGCGGAATCGGAACTTTCTACGAGCAGTACTTC. Amino acids: CASSGIGTFYEQYF.

The CDR3 protein is CASGLSSINEKLFF. The DNA for the CDR3 is TGTGCCAGCGGCCTGTCCAGTATCAATGAAAAACTGTTTTTT. The chain uses TRBV28 and TRBJ1-4; D not certain. CDR3 length: 14 residues. Per germline, CDR1 MDHEN and CDR2 SYDVKM. V was pared by 8 bases and J by 5 bases, with 15 bases between.

The DNA of the CDR3 is TGTGCCAGCAGCACGCCGGGTATTACTGAAGCTTTCTTT. Its translation is CASSTPGITEAFF. The chain joins TRBV7-3 to TRBJ1-1; D remains ambiguous. The CDR3 loop spans 13 amino acids. Trimming shortened V by 5 bases and J by 5 bases, and 12 bases separated the two germline ends. Germline assignment: CDR1 SGHTA and CDR2 FQGTGA.

The gene calls are TRBV5-6 and TRBJ1-2, with unresolved D. There are 14 residues in the CDR3. V was shortened by 0 bases and J by 8 bases, with 14 bases between the two germline ends. Per germline, CDR1 SGHDT and CDR2 YYEEEE. The DNA for the CDR3 is TGTGCCAGCAGCTTGGGGCGGATACTGAGGGGCTACACCTTC. Its translation is CASSLGRILRGYTF.

This clone was counted between two and nine times. The chain is built from TRBV19 and TRBJ2-2, with 16 bases that match TRBD2. CDR3 length: 21 amino acids. Germline V CDR1 and CDR2: LNHDA, SQIVND (reference sequence). Trimming cost V 7 bases and J 3 bases; bases outside gene matches: 17. In DNA form, the CDR3 reads TGTGCCAGTACCGGAGGTGGGGGACTAGCGGGAGGGCCGTGGTACACCGGGGAGCTGTTTTTT. Amino acid sequence: CASTGGGGLAGGPWYTGELFF.

J is TRBJ2-3 and V is TRBV5-6; 7 nucleotides align to TRBD1. V gave up 2 bases and J gave up 7 bases; unmatched junction bases: 13. The CDR3 length is 16 residues. Germline V gives CDR1 SGHDT, CDR2 YYEEEE. CDR3 region: CASSFPPTGTRNTQYF. The CDR3 DNA is TGTGCCAGCAGCTTCCCTCCGACAGGGACGAGGAATACGCAGTATTTT.

The rearrangement links TRBV5-4 to TRBJ2-1; maybe TRBD2 (5 bases). V was cut by 2 bases and J by 0 bases, with 9 bases left in between. The CDR3 is 15 residues long. CDR1 and CDR2 (germline): SGHNT, YYREEE (reference sequence). The CDR3 loop reads CASSFSAYSYNEQFF. CDR3 DNA: TGTGCCAGCAGCTTTAGCGCGTACTCCTACAATGAGCAGTTCTTC.

This clone qualifies as medium-sized. The gene calls are TRBV9 and TRBJ2-1; D is perhaps TRBD1 or TRBD2 (5 bases each). CDR1 SGDLS and CDR2 YYNGEE come from the germline V gene. CDR3 length equals 15 residues. Trimming pared 2 bases from V and 8 bases from J, leaving 17 bases between. CDR3 protein: CASSVFWTLGDEQFF. CDR3 DNA: TGTGCCAGCAGCGTTTTCTGGACTCTGGGGGATGAGCAGTTCTTC. Full variable domain (remainder filled in from reference TRBV9 and TRBJ2-1): DSGVTQTPKHLITATGQRVTLRCSPRSGDLSVYWYQQSLDQGLQFLIQYYNGEERAKGNILERFSAQQFPDLHSELNLSSLELGDSALYFCASSVFWTLGDEQFFGPGTRLTVL.

This chain uses TRBV11-2 with TRBJ1-2; D gene unclear. V lost 6 bases and J 3 bases, leaving 11 bases between the germline ends. Germline V CDR1 and CDR2: SGHAT, FQNNGV. The CDR3 totals 13 residues. CDR3 nucleotide sequence: TGTGCCAGCAGTCCCGACGGAGACTATGGCTACACCTTC. Protein sequence: CASSPDGDYGYTF.

J is TRBJ2-1 and V is TRBV7-3, with a weak D call TRBD1 (5 bases). Trimming shortened V by 3 bases and J by 3 bases, and 15 bases separated the two germline ends. This CDR3 is 16 amino acids long. The germline gives CDR1 SGHTA, CDR2 FQGTGA. Written as DNA, the CDR3 is TGTGCCAGCAGCTTCGTCCCCATAGGGGACTACAATGAGCAGTTCTTC. Translating gives CASSFVPIGDYNEQFF.

The chain links TRBV4-1 to TRBJ2-7; a weak D match, TRBD2 (7 bases). V lost 7 bases, J lost 4 bases, and 20 bases lay in between. The CDR3 consists of 15 residues. CDR1 MGHRA and CDR2 YSYEKL come from the germline V gene. The CDR3 loop is CASKKGRGAAYEQYF. CDR3 sequence (DNA): TGCGCCAGCAAAAAAGGTCGGGGGGCCGCGTACGAGCAGTACTTC.

This clone has only one observation. The chain combines TRBV24-1 with TRBJ2-3, with 8 bases that match TRBD2. Germline trimming cut 4 bases from V and 2 bases from J; bases unmatched to any gene: 13. The length of the CDR3 is 18 residues. Per the germline V gene, CDR1 is KGHDR and CDR2 is SFDVKD. The CDR3: CATSDRPSAGGSTDTQYF. The DNA of the CDR3 is TGTGCCACCAGTGACCGACCCTCGGCGGGAGGATCCACAGATACGCAGTATTTT.

This chain connects TRBV28 to TRBJ1-2, with 9 bases fitting TRBD1. The germline CDR1 and CDR2 sequences are MDHEN and SYDVKM. The CDR3 is made up of 16 amino acids. V lost 5 bases, J lost 3 bases, and 10 bases stayed unmatched. The DNA of the CDR3 is TGTGCCAGCAGTCCACGGGACAGGGCCCTACACTATGGCTACACCTTC. As protein: CASSPRDRALHYGYTF.

A few counts support this clone. V is TRBV30 and J is TRBJ1-2, with 11 nucleotides matching TRBD1. Per the germline V gene, CDR1 is GTSNPN and CDR2 is SVGIG (reference sequence). This CDR3 has 14 amino acids. J gave up 8 bases and V 2 bases, and 7 bases lay outside the gene matches. The CDR3: CAWSPGQGGWGYTF. CDR3 nucleotide sequence: TGTGCCTGGAGTCCGGGACAGGGGGGATGGGGCTACACCTTC. The full variable domain, with the rest looked up from reference TRBV30 and TRBJ1-2, is SQTIHQWPATLVQPVGSPLSLECTVEGTSNPNLYWYRQAAGRGLQLLFYSVGIGQISSEVPQNLSASRPQDRQFILSSKKLLLSDSGFYLCAWSPGQGGWGYTFGSGTRLTVV.

The V and J genes are TRBV18 and TRBJ1-6, with D tentatively TRBD1 (5 bases). The CDR3 sequence is 14 residues long. Germline V lookup: CDR1 KGHSH, CDR2 LQKENI. V gave up 8 bases and J gave up 9 bases, with 17 bases separating them. CDR3: CASHGGNSGSPLHF. The CDR3, as DNA: TGTGCCAGCCACGGGGGGAATTCAGGTTCACCCCTCCACTTT.

This chain connects TRBV4-3 to TRBJ2-7; tentatively, D is TRBD2 (5 bases). Trimming pared 6 bases from V and 4 bases from J, leaving 10 bases between. The CDR3 has 12 amino acids. CDR1 and CDR2 (germline): LGHNA, YSLEER. CDR3 sequence reads: CASSLGMYEQYF. The CDR3 DNA sequence: TGCGCCAGCAGTCTCGGGATGTACGAGCAGTACTTC.

The gene calls are TRBV9 and TRBJ1-6; D remains ambiguous. The CDR3 extends over 16 amino acids. From germline, CDR1 is SGDLS and CDR2 YYNGEE. Trimming cost V 0 bases and J 9 bases, with 16 bases left between them. The chain's CDR3 is CASSVEWRVESSPLHF. The CDR3 nucleotides read TGTGCCAGCAGCGTAGAGTGGCGGGTGGAGAGTTCACCCCTCCACTTT.

The chain has TRBV28 and TRBJ2-7, with unresolved D. The ends were cut back, 7 bases at V and 0 bases at J, with 7 bases in the middle. Germline V CDR1 and CDR2: MDHEN, SYDVKM. The CDR3 extends over 12 amino acids. The DNA of the CDR3 is TGTGCCAGCACGCAGACCTCCTACGAGCAGTACTTC. As protein: CASTQTSYEQYF.

This clone has more than one count but fewer than ten. The V and J genes are TRBV11-3 and TRBJ2-1, with TRBD2 identical over 8 bases. The CDR3 extends over 17 amino acids. From germline, CDR1 is SGHNT and CDR2 YENEEA. The junction had 10 bases not matched to a gene; V was cut back by 5 bases and J by 1 base. The CDR3 DNA reads TGTGCCAGCAGCGGACGTGGGGCGGGAGGTTCCTACAATGAGCAGTTCTTC. Protein: CASSGRGAGGSYNEQFF.

This clone has a single count. The V and J genes are TRBV11-3 and TRBJ2-1; tentative D call: TRBD2 (5 bases). V was clipped by 5 bases and J by 9 bases, with 14 bases between them. Germline V gene sequence: CDR1 SGHNT, CDR2 YENEEA. The CDR3 runs 13 residues. The CDR3 bases are TGTGCCAGCAGCCCCCATACTAGTACTGAGCAGTTCTTC. It is translated as CASSPHTSTEQFF.

The chain links TRBV7-2 to TRBJ2-7, with TRBD1 as a possible D gene (6 bases). CDR3 length: 15 residues. Germline assignment: CDR1 SGHTA and CDR2 FQGNSA. Trimming removed 5 bases from V and 7 bases from J, with 21 bases in between. CDR3 amino acids: CASSVKTGRLREQYF. CDR3 nucleotides: TGTGCCAGCAGCGTAAAGACAGGTCGGCTTAGAGAGCAGTACTTC.

The chain combines TRBV19 with TRBJ2-1; 15 nucleotides align to TRBD2. V was clipped by 4 bases and J by 0 bases; unmatched bases: 7. This CDR3 has 19 amino acids. The V gene's germline CDR1 is LNHDA and CDR2 SQIVND (reference sequence). CDR3 protein: CASSSGLAGGIRSYNEQFF. CDR3 sequence (DNA): TGTGCCAGTAGTAGCGGACTAGCGGGAGGGATACGCTCCTACAATGAGCAGTTCTTC.